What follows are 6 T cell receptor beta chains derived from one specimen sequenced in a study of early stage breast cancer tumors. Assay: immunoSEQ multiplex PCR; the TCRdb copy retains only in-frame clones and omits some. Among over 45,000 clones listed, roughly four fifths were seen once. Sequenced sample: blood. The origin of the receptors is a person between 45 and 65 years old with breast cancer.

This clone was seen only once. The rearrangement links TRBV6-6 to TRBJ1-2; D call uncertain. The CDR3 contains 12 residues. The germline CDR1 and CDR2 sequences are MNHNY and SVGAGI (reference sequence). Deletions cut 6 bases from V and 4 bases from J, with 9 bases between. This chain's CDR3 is CASSRESYGYTF. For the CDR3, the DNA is TGTGCCAGCAGCAGAGAGTCCTATGGCTACACCTTC.

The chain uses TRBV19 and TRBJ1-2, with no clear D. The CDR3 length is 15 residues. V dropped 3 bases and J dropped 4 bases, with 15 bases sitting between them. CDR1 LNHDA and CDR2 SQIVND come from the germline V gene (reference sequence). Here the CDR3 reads CASSIGSPGLYGYTF. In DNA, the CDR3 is TGTGCCAGTAGTATCGGCTCCCCAGGCCTCTATGGCTACACCTTC.

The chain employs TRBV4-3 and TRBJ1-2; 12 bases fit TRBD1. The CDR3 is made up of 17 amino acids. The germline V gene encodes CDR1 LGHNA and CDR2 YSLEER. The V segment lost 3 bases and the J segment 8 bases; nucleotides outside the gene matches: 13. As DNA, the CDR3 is TGCGCCAGCAGCCATTCAACCCGCGGGACAGGGGGCAAAGGCTACACCTTC. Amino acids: CASSHSTRGTGGKGYTF.

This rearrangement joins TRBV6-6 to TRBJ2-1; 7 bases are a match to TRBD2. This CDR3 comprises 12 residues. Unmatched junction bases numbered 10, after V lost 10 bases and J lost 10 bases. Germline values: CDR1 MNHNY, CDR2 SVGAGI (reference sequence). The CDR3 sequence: CATNRGDGEQFF. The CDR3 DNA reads TGTGCCACCAACCGGGGGGACGGGGAGCAGTTCTTC.

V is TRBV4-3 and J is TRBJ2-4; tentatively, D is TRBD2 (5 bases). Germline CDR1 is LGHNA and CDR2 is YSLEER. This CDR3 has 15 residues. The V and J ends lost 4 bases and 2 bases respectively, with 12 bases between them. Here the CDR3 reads CASSPGSEPKNIQYF. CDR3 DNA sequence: TGCGCCAGCAGCCCGGGATCGGAGCCCAAAAACATTCAGTACTTC.

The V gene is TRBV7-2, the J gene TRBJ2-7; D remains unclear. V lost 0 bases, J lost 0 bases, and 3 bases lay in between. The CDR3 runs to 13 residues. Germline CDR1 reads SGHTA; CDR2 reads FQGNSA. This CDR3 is CASSLASSYEQYF. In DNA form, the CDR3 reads TGTGCCAGCAGCTTAGCTAGCTCCTACGAGCAGTACTTC.